This T cell receptor (beta chain) is drawn from a study of T cells in Graves' hyperthyroidism and ophthalmopathy. This clonotype was seen a few times. The germline CDR1 and CDR2 sequences are DFQATT and SNEGSKA (reference sequence). CDR3 length: 13 residues. Researchers amplified the TCR beta CDR3 regions from RNA transcripts. TCR CDR3 regions were first amplified by RT-PCR with HTBI primers. TCRdb processed the multiplex PCR reads anew with MiXCR; each CDR3 protein has one entry. Counted here are hundreds of thousands of distinct CDR3 sequences, about a fifth occurring once; the ten biggest clones make up more than 30%.

The sequenced sample was blood. The origin of this receptor is a man younger than 40 with Graves' ophthalmopathy. V gene TRBV20-1 combines with J gene TRBJ1-1; unclear D gene. This chain's CDR3 is CRCGKSTATEAFF. The CDR3 DNA reads as TGCCGCTGCGGAAAGTCGACGGCCACTGAAGCTTTCTTT.